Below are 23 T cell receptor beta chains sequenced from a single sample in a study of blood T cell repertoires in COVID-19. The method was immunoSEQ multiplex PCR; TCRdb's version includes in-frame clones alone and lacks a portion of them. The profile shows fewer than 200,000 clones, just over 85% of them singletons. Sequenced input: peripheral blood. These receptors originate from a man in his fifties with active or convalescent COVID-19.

The DNA of the CDR3 is TGTGCCAGCAGCCCCGGAGGCTATAATTCACCCCTCCACTTT. This sequence encodes CASSPGGYNSPLHF. The chain couples TRBV6-5 to TRBJ1-6; D gene ambiguous. The germline V gene has CDR1 MNHEY and CDR2 SVGAGI. V shed 6 bases and J shed 3 bases, with 9 bases lying between them. This CDR3 contains 14 residues.

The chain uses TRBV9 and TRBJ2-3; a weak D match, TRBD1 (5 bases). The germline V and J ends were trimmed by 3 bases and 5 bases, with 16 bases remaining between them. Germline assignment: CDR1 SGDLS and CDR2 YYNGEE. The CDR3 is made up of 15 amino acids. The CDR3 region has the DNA TGTGCCAGCAGCGCTCTTGGGGCGGTTGGAGATACGCAGTATTTT. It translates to CASSALGAVGDTQYF.

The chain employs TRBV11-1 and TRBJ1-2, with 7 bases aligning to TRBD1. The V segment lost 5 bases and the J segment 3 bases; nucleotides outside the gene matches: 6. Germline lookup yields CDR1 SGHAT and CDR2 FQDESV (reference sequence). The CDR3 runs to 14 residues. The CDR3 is CASSQNTGDYGYTF. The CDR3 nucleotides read TGTGCCAGCAGCCAAAATACAGGGGACTATGGCTACACCTTC.

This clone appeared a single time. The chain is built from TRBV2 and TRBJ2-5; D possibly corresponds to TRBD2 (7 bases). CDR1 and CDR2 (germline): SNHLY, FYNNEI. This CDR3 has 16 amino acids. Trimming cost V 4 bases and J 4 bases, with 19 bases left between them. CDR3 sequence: CASSVLGGASGETQYF. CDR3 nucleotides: TGTGCCAGCAGTGTGTTAGGGGGGGCGAGTGGAGAGACCCAGTACTTC.

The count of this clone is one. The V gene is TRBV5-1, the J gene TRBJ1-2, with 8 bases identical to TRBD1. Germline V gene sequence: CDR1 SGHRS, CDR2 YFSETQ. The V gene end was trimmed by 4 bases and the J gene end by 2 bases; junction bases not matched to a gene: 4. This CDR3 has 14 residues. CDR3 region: CASSPGGANYGYTF. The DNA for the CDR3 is TGCGCCAGCAGCCCAGGGGGCGCGAACTATGGCTACACCTTC.

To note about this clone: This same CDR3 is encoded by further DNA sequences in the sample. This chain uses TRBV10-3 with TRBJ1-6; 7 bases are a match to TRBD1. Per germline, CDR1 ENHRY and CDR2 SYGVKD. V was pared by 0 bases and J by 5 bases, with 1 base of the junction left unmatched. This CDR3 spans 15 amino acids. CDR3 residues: CAISESGTDNSPLHF. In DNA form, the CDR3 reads TGTGCCATCAGTGAGTCAGGGACAGATAATTCACCCCTCCACTTT.

CDR3: CASSKGLAGMNEQFF. The DNA for the CDR3 is TGTGCCAGCAGCAAGGGACTAGCGGGGATGAATGAGCAGTTCTTC. The V call is TRBV7-6, the J call TRBJ2-1; 13 positions agree with TRBD2. V lost 5 bases and J lost 7; bases outside the gene matches: 5. Germline loops: CDR1 SGHVS, CDR2 FNYEAQ. CDR3 length: 15 amino acids.

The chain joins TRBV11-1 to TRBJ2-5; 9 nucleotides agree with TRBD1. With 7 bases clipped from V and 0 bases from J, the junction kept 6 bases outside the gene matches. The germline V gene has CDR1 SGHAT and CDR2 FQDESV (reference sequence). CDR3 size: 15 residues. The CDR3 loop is CASTKGDRDQETQYF. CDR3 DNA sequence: TGTGCCAGCACAAAGGGGGACAGGGACCAAGAGACCCAGTACTTC.

The chain's CDR3 is CASSSLGLAGTGELFF. The CDR3 bases are TGTGCCAGCAGCTCCCTCGGACTAGCGGGAACCGGGGAGCTGTTTTTT. This chain links TRBV7-9 with TRBJ2-2; 12 nucleotides line up with TRBD2. The germline CDR1 and CDR2 sequences are SEHNR and FQNEAQ (reference sequence). V shed 4 bases and J 5 bases; nucleotides not matched to a gene: 5. This CDR3 region has 16 residues.

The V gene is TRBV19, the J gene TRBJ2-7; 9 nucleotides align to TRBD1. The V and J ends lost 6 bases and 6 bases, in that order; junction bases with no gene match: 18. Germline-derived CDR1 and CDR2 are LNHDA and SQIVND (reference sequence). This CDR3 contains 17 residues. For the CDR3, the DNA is TGTGCCAGTAGCATACCCCCGGGACAGGGTGTGTATGGCGAGCAGTACTTC. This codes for CASSIPPGQGVYGEQYF.

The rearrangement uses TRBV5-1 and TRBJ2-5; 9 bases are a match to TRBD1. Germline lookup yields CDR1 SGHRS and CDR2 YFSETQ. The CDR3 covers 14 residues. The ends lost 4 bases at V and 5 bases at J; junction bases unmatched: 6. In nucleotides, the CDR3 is TGCGCCAGCAGCGCCACAGGGGGCGTCGAGACCCAGTACTTC. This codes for CASSATGGVETQYF.

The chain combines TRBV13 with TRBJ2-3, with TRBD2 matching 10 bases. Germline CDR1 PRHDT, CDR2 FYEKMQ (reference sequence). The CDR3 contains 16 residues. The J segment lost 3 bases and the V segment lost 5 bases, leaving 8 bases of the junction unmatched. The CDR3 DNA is TGTGCCAGCAGCAAAAGACTAGCGGGCCTTACAGATACGCAGTATTTT. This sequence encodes CASSKRLAGLTDTQYF.

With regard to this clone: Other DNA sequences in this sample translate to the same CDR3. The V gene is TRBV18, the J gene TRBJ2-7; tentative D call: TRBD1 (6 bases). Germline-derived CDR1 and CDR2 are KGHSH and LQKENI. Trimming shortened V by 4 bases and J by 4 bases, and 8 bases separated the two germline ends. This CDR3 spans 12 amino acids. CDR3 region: CASSRDRYEQYF. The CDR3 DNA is TGTGCCAGCTCACGAGACAGGTACGAGCAGTACTTC.

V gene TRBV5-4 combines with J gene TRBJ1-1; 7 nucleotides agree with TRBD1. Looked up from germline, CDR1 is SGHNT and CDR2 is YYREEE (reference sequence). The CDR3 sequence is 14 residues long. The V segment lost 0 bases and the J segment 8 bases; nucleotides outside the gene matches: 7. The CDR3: CASSLGQGNIEAFF. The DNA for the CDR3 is TGTGCCAGCAGCTTGGGACAGGGAAACATCGAAGCTTTCTTT.

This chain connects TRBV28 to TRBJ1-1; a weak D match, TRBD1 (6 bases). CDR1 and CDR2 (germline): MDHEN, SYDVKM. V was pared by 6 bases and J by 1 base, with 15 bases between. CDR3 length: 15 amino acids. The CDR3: CASRTHSGQNTEAFF. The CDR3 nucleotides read TGTGCCAGCAGAACCCACTCGGGACAGAACACTGAAGCTTTCTTT.

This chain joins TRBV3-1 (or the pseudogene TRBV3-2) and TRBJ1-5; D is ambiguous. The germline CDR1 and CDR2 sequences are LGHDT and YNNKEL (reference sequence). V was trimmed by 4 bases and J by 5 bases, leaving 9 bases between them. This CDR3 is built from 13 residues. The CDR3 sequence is CASSPSTDQPQHF. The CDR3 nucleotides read TGTGCCAGCAGCCCGTCCACAGATCAGCCCCAGCATTTT.

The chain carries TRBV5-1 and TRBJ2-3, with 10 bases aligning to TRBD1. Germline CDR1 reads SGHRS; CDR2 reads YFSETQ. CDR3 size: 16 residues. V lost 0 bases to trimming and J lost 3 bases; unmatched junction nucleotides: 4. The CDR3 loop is CASSLDGTGETDTQYF. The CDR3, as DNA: TGCGCCAGCAGCTTGGACGGGACAGGGGAGACAGATACGCAGTATTTT.

CDR3 sequence: CASRGQYMNTEAFF. CDR3 DNA sequence: TGTGCCAGCAGGGGACAGTATATGAACACTGAAGCTTTCTTT. The J gene is TRBJ1-1, the V gene TRBV6-5; 7 bases line up with TRBD1. The CDR3 is 14 amino acids. Germline CDR1 is MNHEY and CDR2 is SVGAGI. With 6 bases clipped from V and 0 bases from J, the junction kept 4 bases outside the gene matches.

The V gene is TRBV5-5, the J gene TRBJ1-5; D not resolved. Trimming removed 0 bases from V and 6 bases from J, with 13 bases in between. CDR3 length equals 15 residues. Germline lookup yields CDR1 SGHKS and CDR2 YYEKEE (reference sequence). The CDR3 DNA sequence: TGTGCCAGCAGCTTGGCGCTGGGTTGGAGTCAGCCCCAGCATTTT. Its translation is CASSLALGWSQPQHF.

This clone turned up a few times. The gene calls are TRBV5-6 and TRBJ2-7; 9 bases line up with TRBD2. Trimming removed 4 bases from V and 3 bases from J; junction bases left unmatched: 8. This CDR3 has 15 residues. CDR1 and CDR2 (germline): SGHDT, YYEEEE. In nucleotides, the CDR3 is TGTGCCAGCAGCCCAAGCGGGGGGTTGTACTACGAGCAGTACTTC. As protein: CASSPSGGLYYEQYF.

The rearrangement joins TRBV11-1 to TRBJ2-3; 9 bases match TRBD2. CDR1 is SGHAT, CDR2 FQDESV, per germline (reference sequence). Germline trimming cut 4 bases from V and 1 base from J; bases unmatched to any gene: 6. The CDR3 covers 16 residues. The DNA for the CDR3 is TGTGCCAGCAGCTCCTTAGCGGGGGATGGCACAGATACGCAGTATTTT. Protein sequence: CASSSLAGDGTDTQYF.

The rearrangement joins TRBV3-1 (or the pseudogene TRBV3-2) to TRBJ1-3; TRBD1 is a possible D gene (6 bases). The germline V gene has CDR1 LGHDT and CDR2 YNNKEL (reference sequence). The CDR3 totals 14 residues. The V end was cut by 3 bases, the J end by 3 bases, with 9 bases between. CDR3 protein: CASSQGASGNTIYF. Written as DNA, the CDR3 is TGTGCCAGCAGCCAGGGGGCAAGTGGAAACACCATATATTTT.

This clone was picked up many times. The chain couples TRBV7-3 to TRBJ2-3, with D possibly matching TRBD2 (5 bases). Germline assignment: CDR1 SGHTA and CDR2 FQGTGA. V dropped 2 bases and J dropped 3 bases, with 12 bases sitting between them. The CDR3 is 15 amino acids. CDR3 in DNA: TGTGCCAGCAGCTTATCGGGCGGGCCTACAGATACGCAGTATTTT. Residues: CASSLSGGPTDTQYF. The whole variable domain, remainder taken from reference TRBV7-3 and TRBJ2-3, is GAGVSQTPSNKVTEKGKYVELRCDPISGHTALYWYRQSLGQGPEFLIYFQGTGAADDSGLPNDRFFAVRPEGSVSTLKIQRTERGDSAVYLCASSLSGGPTDTQYFGPGTRLTVL.